One T cell receptor (beta chain) is described in this entry. Its target is not known. The record originates from a study of cytomegalovirus exposure and HLA in healthy donors. Regarding the study as a whole: CMV serostatus was the sole immune exposure data available. A later look showed TCR association rates differing by HLA locus, highest for DRB1 and lowest for HLA-C.

The primer mix had 60 Vbeta and 13 Jbeta primers. The method was immunoSEQ multiplex PCR; TCRdb's version includes in-frame clones alone and lacks a portion of them. The sample has about 59,000 clones; less than 85% are singletons. The germline V gene encodes CDR1 LGHNA and CDR2 YNFKEQ. The CDR3 runs to 17 residues. J lost 0 bases, V lost 4 bases, and 12 bases had no gene match. These donors, healthy bone marrow donors, were studied. The rearrangement uses TRBV4-2 and TRBJ2-7; 7 bases map to TRBD2. This clonotype originated in a man aged 30 to 39 in good health and CMV-seropositive. Material: PBMCs. The CDR3 DNA sequence: TGTGCCAGCAGCCCAAGAAAGGGAGGGCTGAGCTCCTACGAGCAGTACTTC. It encodes CASSPRKGGLSSYEQYF.